This T cell receptor beta chain was observed in a study of control samples from healthy donors and cancer patients. V lost 5 bases and J lost 3, with 14 bases in between. The CDR3 has 15 residues. Germline values: CDR1 MNHEY, CDR2 SMNVEV (reference sequence). Profiling relied on immunoSEQ multiplex PCR, and the TCRdb table lists in-frame clones only, not all of them. This sample has 60,000 to 75,000 clones, with more than 70% found just once. Source material: PBMCs. The TCR comes from a woman between 45 and 60 years old with head and neck cancer. The gene calls are TRBV27 and TRBJ2-1; D possibly corresponds to TRBD1 (6 bases). CDR3 nucleotides: TGTGCCAGCAGTCCTACGAGGACAGTCTACAATGAGCAGTTCTTC. Residues: CASSPTRTVYNEQFF.